The 30 T cell receptor beta chains listed next were all sequenced from one sample in a study of regulatory T cells in long-lasting Graves disease. Time point indicated: newly diagnosed GD, antithyroid drugs for less than 3 months. Isolated PBMC RNA provided the starting material for the TCR library. Construction of TCR beta libraries relied on iRepertoire HTBI primers and on Arm-PCR targeting CDR3 regions. A single record per CDR3 protein comes from TCRdb applying MiXCR to the multiplex PCR reads. Here the sample spans some 410,000 distinct CDR3 sequences, roughly 15% being singletons. These data were also filed under a second study, of T cells in Graves' hyperthyroidism and ophthalmopathy.

The sequences come from peripheral blood mononuclear cells (PBMCs), collected at new diagnosis, from a patient treated with antithyroid drugs. Receptors originate from a woman younger than 45 with Graves disease.

In its sample, this clonotype was seen many times. The V gene is TRBV5-1, the J gene TRBJ2-6; no definite D call. Trimming pared 4 bases from V and 2 bases from J, leaving 19 bases between. The germline V gene encodes CDR1 SGHRS and CDR2 YFSETQ. This CDR3 spans 18 amino acids. Written as DNA, the CDR3 is TGCGCCAGCAGCGGTGCCGGGTCGCCAGACCCTGGGGCCAACGTCCTGACTTTC. It is translated as CASSGAGSPDPGANVLTF.

The V gene is TRBV11-2, the J gene TRBJ2-1; 9 nucleotides agree with TRBD2. The CDR3 is made up of 18 amino acids. V lost 8 bases and J lost 3; bases outside the gene matches: 17. CDR1 SGHAT and CDR2 FQNNGV come from the germline V gene. The CDR3 DNA reads TGTGCCAGCGGCCCTCCGGGGCTAGCGGGATATAGCTACAATGAGCAGTTCTTC. Translating gives CASGPPGLAGYSYNEQFF.

The CDR3 DNA sequence: TGCGCCAGCAGCCAAGTCGGTCGTAGGACAAGCTCCTACAATGAGCAGTTCTTC. Amino acids: CASSQVGRRTSSYNEQFF. The rearrangement joins TRBV4-1 to TRBJ2-1; possibly TRBD1 for D (5 bases). CDR1 and CDR2 (germline): MGHRA, YSYEKL. The CDR3 has 18 amino acids. V was cut by 1 base and J by 0 bases, with 16 bases left in between.

This clonotype was recorded a few times. An end of the junction differs from the germline gene, which may be a read error. The genes are TRBV7-7 and TRBJ2-1; 8 bases are a match to TRBD2. Germline lookup yields CDR1 SSHAT and CDR2 FNYEAQ (reference sequence). The CDR3 consists of 14 residues. CDR3 nucleotide sequence: TGTGCTAGCAGTCCCGGGAGGGGACGGAATGAGCAGTTCTTC. This sequence encodes CASSPGRGRNEQFF.

This clonotype was counted ten times or more. The rearrangement joins TRBV12-3 or TRBV12-4 to TRBJ1-1; D is unclear. V was shortened by 11 bases and J by 0 bases, with 16 bases between the two germline ends. The CDR3 runs 14 residues. CDR3 loop: CADRRWGMNTEAFF. The DNA of the CDR3 is TGTGCCGACCGTCGATGGGGTATGAACACTGAAGCTTTCTTT.

This clonotype was counted ten times or more. The chain has TRBV27 and TRBJ2-1; perhaps D is TRBD1 or TRBD2 (5 bases each). The CDR3 spans 15 residues. V lost 5 bases and J lost 8, with 19 bases in between. Per the germline V gene, CDR1 is MNHEY and CDR2 is SMNVEV (reference sequence). CDR3 sequence reads: CASSPLGELIDEQFF. The CDR3 DNA sequence: TGTGCCAGCAGTCCCTTGGGGGAGTTGATAGATGAGCAGTTCTTC.

The chain has TRBV11-2 and TRBJ2-7; TRBD1 might be the D (5 bases). The V gene's germline CDR1 is SGHAT and CDR2 FQNNGV. V lost 8 bases to trimming and J lost 4 bases, with 15 bases between them. This CDR3 has 13 residues. This chain's CDR3 is CASQSSPGYEQYF. In DNA form, the CDR3 reads TGTGCCAGCCAGAGCTCCCCAGGGTACGAGCAGTACTTC.

This clonotype was seen ten or more times. This sequence joins TRBV6-5 and TRBJ2-7; 7 bases agree with TRBD1. V shed 1 base and J 4 bases; nucleotides not matched to a gene: 10. The CDR3 is made up of 16 amino acids. Per germline, CDR1 MNHEY and CDR2 SVGAGI. The CDR3 spells CASSYLGRGRGYEQYF. In DNA, the CDR3 is TGTGCCAGCAGTTACTTAGGAAGGGGGCGCGGGTACGAGCAGTACTTC.

This clonotype was seen more than once but under ten times. The V and J genes are TRBV4-2 and TRBJ1-5; D not certain. V gave up 8 bases and J gave up 5 bases, with 10 bases separating them. Germline assignment: CDR1 LGHNA and CDR2 YNFKEQ. This CDR3 has 12 residues. DNA for the CDR3: TGTGCCAGCCGGGGTGGGGATCAGCCCCAGCATTTT. Its protein product is CASRGGDQPQHF.

The rearrangement uses TRBV28 and TRBJ1-3, with 7 bases aligning to TRBD1. Trimming took 5 bases from V and 16 from J; bases not matched to a gene: 23. The CDR3 totals 16 residues. CDR1 and CDR2 from the germline V gene are MDHEN and SYDVKM. The CDR3 sequence: CASSRPGTAFPPFGYF. The CDR3 bases are TGTGCCAGCAGTCGTCCCGGGACAGCATTTCCCCCCTTCGGGTATTTT.

This clonotype was picked up many times. The rearrangement uses TRBV11-1 and TRBJ2-1; 11 nucleotides align to TRBD2. This CDR3 has 14 residues. Germline values: CDR1 SGHAT, CDR2 FQDESV (reference sequence). The junction had 6 bases not matched to a gene; V was cut back by 5 bases and J by 9 bases. CDR3 coding DNA: TGTGCCAGCAGCGTAACTAGCGGGAGCAGTGAGCAGTTCTTC. It is translated as CASSVTSGSSEQFF. Looking up the rest from reference TRBV11-1 and TRBJ2-1 gives the full variable domain: EAEVAQSPRYKITEKSQAVAFWCDPISGHATLYWYRQILGQGPELLVQFQDESVVDDSQLPKDRFSAERLKGVDSTLKIQPAELGDSAMYLCASSVTSGSSEQFFGPGTRLTVL.

This clonotype was seen a single time. Just one base apart from a much larger clone, this may be a read error. V gene TRBV12-3 or TRBV12-4 combines with J gene TRBJ2-2; TRBD1 aligns across 10 bases. CDR3 length: 15 amino acids. The CDR3 DNA is TGTGCCAGCAGTTTGTCGGGACAGGGGACCGGGGAGCGGTTTTTT. Translation gives CASSLSGQGTGERFF.

There are many counts of this clonotype. The chain combines TRBV20-1 with TRBJ1-5; 9 nucleotides agree with TRBD1. Germline values: CDR1 DFQATT, CDR2 SNEGSKA (reference sequence). J was trimmed by 6 bases and V by 6 bases; bases with no gene match: 12. The CDR3 has 15 residues. In DNA form, the CDR3 reads TGCAGTGCCCAGGGACAGGGAAGGCTCACTCAGCCCCAGCATTTT. This encodes CSAQGQGRLTQPQHF.

A note on this clonotype: This likely stems from a read error, as it lies one base from a far larger clone. The chain has TRBV11-2 and TRBJ2-5; 11 bases align to TRBD2. This CDR3 contains 18 residues. V trimming: 3 bases; J trimming: 11 bases; junction bases outside the gene matches: 20. Germline lookup yields CDR1 SGHAT and CDR2 FQNNGV. Written as DNA, the CDR3 is TGTGCCAGCAGCTTCCGAGGGGCGCGGACTAGCGGGTCAAATGAGCAGTACTTC. Protein: CASSFRGARTSGSNEQYF.

The V call is TRBV24-1, the J call TRBJ2-1, with D possibly being TRBD1 (6 bases). The V gene's germline CDR1 is KGHDR and CDR2 SFDVKD. Trimming removed 4 bases at V and 3 bases at J, with 12 bases between. This CDR3 is built from 15 residues. The CDR3 DNA is TGTGCCACCAGTGACGCTGGACAGCACTACAATGAGCAGTTCTTC. It translates to CATSDAGQHYNEQFF.

This clonotype appeared many times. The V call is TRBV20-1, the J call TRBJ1-5, with D possibly TRBD1 on 5 matching bases. CDR1 DFQATT and CDR2 SNEGSKA come from the germline V gene (reference sequence). With 0 bases removed from V and 1 base from J, the gap between germline ends came to 10 bases. There are 15 residues in the CDR3. In DNA, the CDR3 is TGCAGTGCTAGAGATATGGGGCCGAGCAATCAGCCCCAGCATTTT. It is translated as CSARDMGPSNQPQHF.

There are a few counts of this clonotype. The rearrangement joins TRBV27 to TRBJ1-2, with 8 positions matching TRBD1. Germline V gene data show CDR1 as MNHEY and CDR2 as SMNVEV (reference sequence). The CDR3 runs to 15 residues. V shed 5 bases and J 8 bases; nucleotides not matched to a gene: 13. The CDR3 DNA reads as TGTGCCAGCAGTGGATCGGCAGGGGGCGCGTCCGGCTACACCTTC. The encoded protein is CASSGSAGGASGYTF.

Comments on this clonotype: At one boundary the junction diverges from the germline segment, which might be a read error. The chain carries TRBV6-2 or TRBV6-3 and TRBJ1-2, with a possible D match to TRBD1 (5 bases). The CDR3 is made up of 16 amino acids. In germline, CDR1 is MNHEY, CDR2 SVGEGT. The CDR3 nucleotides are TGTGCCAGCAGTTTAGGGGACGCCACTATTAGCTATGGCTACGCCTTC. This encodes CASSLGDATISYGYAF.

This clonotype has at least ten counts. The chain joins TRBV29-1 to TRBJ1-1, with D perhaps matching TRBD1 (5 bases). Trimming pared 8 bases from V and 1 base from J, leaving 11 bases between. Germline CDR1 is SQVTM and CDR2 is ANQGSEA. This CDR3 is built from 12 residues. The chain's CDR3 is CSWGGSNTEAFF. The CDR3 DNA follows: TGCAGCTGGGGGGGGTCGAACACTGAAGCTTTCTTT.

The J gene is TRBJ2-1, the V gene TRBV12-3 or TRBV12-4; TRBD2 matches 8 bases. Unmatched junction bases numbered 3, after V lost 6 bases and J lost 8 bases. This CDR3 has 12 amino acids. The CDR3 DNA reads as TGTGCCAGCAGGCCGGGACTAGATGAGCAGTTCTTC. Translating gives CASRPGLDEQFF.

This clonotype showed up many times. The chain recombines TRBV12-3 or TRBV12-4 with TRBJ2-1; 12 bases align to TRBD2. There are 14 residues in the CDR3. The junction had 2 bases not matched to a gene; V was cut back by 4 bases and J by 7 bases. The chain's CDR3 is CASSSTSGSNEQFF. In nucleotides, the CDR3 is TGTGCCAGCAGTTCGACTAGCGGGAGTAATGAGCAGTTCTTC.

This clonotype was counted many times. This chain connects TRBV28 to TRBJ2-5; 7 bases agree with TRBD1. From germline, CDR1 is MDHEN and CDR2 SYDVKM. The CDR3 is made up of 14 amino acids. After removal of 2 bases from V and 4 bases from J, the junction contained 4 bases not matched to a gene. CDR3 sequence (DNA): TGTGCCAGCAGTTTAAGGGGGCCACGAGAGACCCAGTACTTC. Its translation is CASSLRGPRETQYF.

To note about this clonotype: A much larger clone differs by one base, so this may be a read error. J is TRBJ2-3 and V is TRBV5-1; 9 bases match TRBD2. From germline, CDR1 is SGHRS and CDR2 YFSETQ. This CDR3 contains 16 residues. The CDR3 reads CASSPSSGRLTGTQYF. CDR3 DNA sequence: TGCGCCAGCAGCCCTTCGAGCGGGAGGTTGACAGGTACGCAGTATTTT.

Only a few counts were recorded for this clonotype. This sequence may be a read error, since a much larger clone differs from it by one base. The V gene is TRBV28, the J gene TRBJ1-2; D ambiguous. Trimming took 3 bases from V and 7 from J, leaving 15 bases between them. Per germline, CDR1 MDHEN and CDR2 SYDVKM. The CDR3 contains 14 residues. The chain's CDR3 is CASSLALGRSGYTF. As DNA, the CDR3 is TGTGCCAGCAGTTTGGCACTCGGGAGGAGTGGCTACACCTTC.

This clonotype has at least ten counts. The chain combines TRBV28 with TRBJ2-7; possible D gene TRBD2, 6 bases. Germline loops: CDR1 MDHEN, CDR2 SYDVKM. The CDR3 has 15 residues. Trimming cost V 6 bases and J 5 bases, with 20 bases left between them. CDR3 DNA: TGTGCCAGCAGAGCGAACACCTTCTGGGGGGACGAGCAGTACTTC. This translates into CASRANTFWGDEQYF. Drawing the rest from reference TRBV28 and TRBJ2-7, the complete variable domain is DVKVTQSSRYLVKRTGEKVFLECVQDMDHENMFWYRQDPGLGLRLIYFSYDVKMKEKGDIPEGYSVSREKKERFSLILESASTNQTSMYLCASRANTFWGDEQYFGPGTRLTVT.

As concerns this clonotype: A far larger clone is just one base off, so this is likely a read error. This chain uses TRBV11-2 with TRBJ2-3; D is undetermined. Trimming took 6 bases from V and 4 from J, leaving 8 bases between them. Germline assignment: CDR1 SGHAT and CDR2 FQNNGV. The CDR3 is 12 amino acids. The CDR3 here is CASRPSSDTQYF. The CDR3 bases are TGTGCCAGCAGACCGTCCTCAGATACGCAGTATTTT.

The chain recombines TRBV5-5 with TRBJ1-1; tentatively, D is TRBD1 (6 bases). Deletions cut 3 bases from V and 1 base from J, with 22 bases between. The germline gives CDR1 SGHKS, CDR2 YYEKEE (reference sequence). The CDR3 has 18 residues. CDR3 sequence (DNA): TGTGCCAGCAGCTACCGGGGGGGCCGGGAAAATCAGAACACTGAAGCTTTCTTT. Translated: CASSYRGGRENQNTEAFF.

The DNA for the CDR3 is TGTGCCAGCAGCCAAGACGGCTGGCGCATCCACTTT. Translating it yields CASSQDGWRIHF. J is TRBJ1-6 and V is TRBV3-1; D gene uncertain. V was pared by 0 bases and J by 17 bases, with 11 bases between. Germline CDR1 reads LGHDT; CDR2 reads YNNKEL (reference sequence). The CDR3 contains 12 residues.

This clonotype occurred a few times. The gene calls are TRBV4-1 and TRBJ2-2; 8 bases are shared with TRBD1. Trimming cost V 2 bases and J 1 base; bases outside gene matches: 6. Germline assignment: CDR1 MGHRA and CDR2 YSYEKL. The CDR3 loop spans 17 amino acids. For the CDR3, the DNA is TGCGCCAGCAGCCAACCAACCAGGGGGCTGAACACCGGGGAGCTGTTTTTT. This sequence encodes CASSQPTRGLNTGELFF.

This clonotype has a count of ten or more. The chain recombines TRBV24-1 with TRBJ1-5; D is perhaps TRBD1 (6 bases). CDR1 and CDR2 (germline): KGHDR, SFDVKD. The CDR3 is made up of 15 amino acids. Trimming pared 4 bases from V and 1 base from J, leaving 10 bases between. DNA for the CDR3: TGTGCCACCAGTGACCCCGGACAGAGCAATCAGCCCCAGCATTTT. Translating it yields CATSDPGQSNQPQHF.